Below, 2 T cell receptor beta chains from the same sample are listed, as sequenced in a study of T cells after yellow fever vaccination. TCRdb re-called the 5' RACE reads with MiXCR, one entry per CDR3 protein. This sample yields approximately 550,000 distinct CDR3 sequences, of which about a fifth are seen a single time; 14% belongs to the top ten. Specimen: PBMCs, collected 15 days after the yellow fever booster vaccination. The receptors come from a man in his thirties or forties who received the YFV17D yellow fever vaccine.

V and J are TRBV20-1 and TRBJ2-1; D gene ambiguous. The CDR3 contains 13 residues. The V gene's germline CDR1 is DFQATT and CDR2 SNEGSKA (reference sequence). The CDR3 loop reads CRALESSYNEQFF. In nucleotides, the CDR3 is TGCAGAGCCTTAGAGAGCTCCTACAATGAGCAGTTCTTC.

This clonotype occurred a few times. The V and J genes are TRBV7-9 and TRBJ2-1, with 11 nucleotides matching TRBD2. J gave up 4 bases and V 7 bases, and 9 bases lay outside the gene matches. CDR3 size: 16 residues. Germline assignment: CDR1 SEHNR and CDR2 FQNEAQ (reference sequence). CDR3 residues: CASNIQTSGAYNEQFF. CDR3 coding DNA: TGTGCCAGCAATATTCAGACTAGCGGGGCTTACAATGAGCAGTTCTTC.